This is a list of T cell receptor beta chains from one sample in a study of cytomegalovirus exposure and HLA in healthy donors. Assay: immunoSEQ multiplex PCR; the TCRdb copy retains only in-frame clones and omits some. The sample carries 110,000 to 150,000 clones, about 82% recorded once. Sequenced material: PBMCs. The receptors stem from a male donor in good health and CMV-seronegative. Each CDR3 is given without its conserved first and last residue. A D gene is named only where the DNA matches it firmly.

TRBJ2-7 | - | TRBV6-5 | ASSSTAYEQY
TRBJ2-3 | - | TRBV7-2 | ASSLERYSRTDTQY
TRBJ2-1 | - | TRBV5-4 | ASSPRYSGHNEQF
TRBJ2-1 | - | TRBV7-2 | ASSKGGVYNEQF
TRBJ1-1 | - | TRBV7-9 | ASSPSYGNTEAF
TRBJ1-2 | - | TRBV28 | ASSFGVQTGDYGYT
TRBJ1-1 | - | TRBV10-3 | AIRFSLNTEAF
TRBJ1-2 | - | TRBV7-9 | SSSLGAMDYT
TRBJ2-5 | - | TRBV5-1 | ASSSLGLRQETQY
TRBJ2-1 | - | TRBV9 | ASSYPGLYNEQF
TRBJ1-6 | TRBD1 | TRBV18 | ASSKARDRPGGTPLH
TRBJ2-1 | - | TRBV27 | ASSAENPRPSSYNEQF
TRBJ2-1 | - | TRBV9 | ASGEGDYNEQF
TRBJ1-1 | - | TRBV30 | ASRGYKGFGAF
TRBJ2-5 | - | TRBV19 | ASSPPRQGIETQY
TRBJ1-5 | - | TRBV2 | ASSGHPDQPQH
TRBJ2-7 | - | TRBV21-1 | ASSKGLP
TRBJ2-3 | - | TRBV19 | ASSNPAGATDTQY
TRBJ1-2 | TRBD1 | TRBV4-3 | ASSQGNRGRFNGYT